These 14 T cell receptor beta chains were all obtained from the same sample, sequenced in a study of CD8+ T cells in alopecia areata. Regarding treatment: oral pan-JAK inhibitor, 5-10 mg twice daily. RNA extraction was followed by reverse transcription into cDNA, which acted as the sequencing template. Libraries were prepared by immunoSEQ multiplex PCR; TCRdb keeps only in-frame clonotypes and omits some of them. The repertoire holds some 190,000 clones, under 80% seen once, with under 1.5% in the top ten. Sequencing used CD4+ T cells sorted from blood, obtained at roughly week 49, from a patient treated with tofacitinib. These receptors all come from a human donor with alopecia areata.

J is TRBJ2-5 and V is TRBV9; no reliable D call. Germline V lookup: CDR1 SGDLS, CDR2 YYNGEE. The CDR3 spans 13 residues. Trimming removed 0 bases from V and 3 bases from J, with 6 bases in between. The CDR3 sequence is CASSVVEEETQYF. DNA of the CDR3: TGTGCCAGCAGCGTAGTGGAAGAAGAGACCCAGTACTTC.

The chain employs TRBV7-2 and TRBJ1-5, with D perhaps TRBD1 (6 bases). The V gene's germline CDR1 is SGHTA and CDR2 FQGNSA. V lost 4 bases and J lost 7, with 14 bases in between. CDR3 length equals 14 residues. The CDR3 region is CASSSRGFRQPQHF. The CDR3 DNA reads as TGTGCCAGCAGCTCGAGGGGGTTCCGGCAGCCCCAGCATTTT.

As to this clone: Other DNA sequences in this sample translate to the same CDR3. The CDR3 is CAWSETGNQPQHF. The CDR3 DNA is TGTGCCTGGAGTGAGACAGGGAATCAGCCCCAGCATTTT. The chain uses TRBV30 and TRBJ1-5; 7 positions agree with TRBD1. Germline V gene sequence: CDR1 GTSNPN, CDR2 SVGIG (reference sequence). The CDR3 totals 13 residues. J lost 4 bases, V lost 1 base, and 1 base had no gene match.

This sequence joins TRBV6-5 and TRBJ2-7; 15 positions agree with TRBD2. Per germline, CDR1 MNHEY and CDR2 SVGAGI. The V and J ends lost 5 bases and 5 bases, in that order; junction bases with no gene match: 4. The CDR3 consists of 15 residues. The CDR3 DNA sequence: TGTGCCAGCAGTGGACTAGCGGGGGGGCCCAACGAGCAGTACTTC. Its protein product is CASSGLAGGPNEQYF.

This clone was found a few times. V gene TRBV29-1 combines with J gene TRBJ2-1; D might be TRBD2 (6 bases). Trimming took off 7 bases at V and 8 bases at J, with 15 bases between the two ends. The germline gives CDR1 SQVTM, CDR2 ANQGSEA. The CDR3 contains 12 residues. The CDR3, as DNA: TGCAGCGCCTGGGGGGATCAGTATGAGCAGTTCTTC. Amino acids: CSAWGDQYEQFF.

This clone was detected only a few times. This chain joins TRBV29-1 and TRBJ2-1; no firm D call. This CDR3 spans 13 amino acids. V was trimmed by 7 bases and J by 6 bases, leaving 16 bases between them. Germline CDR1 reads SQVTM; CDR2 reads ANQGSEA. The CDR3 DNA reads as TGCAGCGCACGGTCGCAGGAGCCCAATGAGCAGTTCTTC. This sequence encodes CSARSQEPNEQFF.

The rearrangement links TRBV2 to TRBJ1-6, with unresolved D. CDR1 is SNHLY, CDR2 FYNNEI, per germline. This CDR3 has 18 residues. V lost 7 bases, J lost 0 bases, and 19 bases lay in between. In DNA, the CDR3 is TGTGCCAGCACTCTCGGCTCAGAGCTTAGCTCCTATAATTCACCCCTCCACTTT. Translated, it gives CASTLGSELSSYNSPLHF.

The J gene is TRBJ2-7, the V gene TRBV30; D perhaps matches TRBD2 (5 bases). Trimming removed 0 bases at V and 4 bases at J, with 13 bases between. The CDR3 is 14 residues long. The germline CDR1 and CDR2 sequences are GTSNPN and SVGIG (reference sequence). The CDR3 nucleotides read TGTGCCTGGAGTGTCAAGGGAGTATGGTACGAGCAGTACTTC. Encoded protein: CAWSVKGVWYEQYF.

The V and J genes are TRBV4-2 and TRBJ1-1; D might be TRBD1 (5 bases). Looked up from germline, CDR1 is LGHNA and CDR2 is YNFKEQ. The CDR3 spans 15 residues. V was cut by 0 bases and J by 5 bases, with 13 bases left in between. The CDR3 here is CASSQDPRDGTEAFF. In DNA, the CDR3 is TGTGCCAGCAGCCAAGATCCCAGGGATGGAACTGAAGCTTTCTTT.

CDR3 sequence: CASSPEQRGYEQYF. The CDR3 DNA is TGTGCCAGCAGTCCCGAACAGCGGGGCTACGAGCAGTACTTC. The rearrangement uses TRBV27 and TRBJ2-7; 7 positions agree with TRBD2. V gave up 5 bases and J gave up 3 bases; unmatched junction bases: 7. Germline CDR1 MNHEY, CDR2 SMNVEV (reference sequence). This CDR3 has 14 residues.

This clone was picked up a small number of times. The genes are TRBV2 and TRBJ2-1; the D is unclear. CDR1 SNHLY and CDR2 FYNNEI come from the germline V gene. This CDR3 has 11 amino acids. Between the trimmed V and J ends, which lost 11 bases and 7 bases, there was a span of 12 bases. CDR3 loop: CAVPWGNEQFF. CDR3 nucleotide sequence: TGTGCCGTACCATGGGGAAATGAGCAGTTCTTC.

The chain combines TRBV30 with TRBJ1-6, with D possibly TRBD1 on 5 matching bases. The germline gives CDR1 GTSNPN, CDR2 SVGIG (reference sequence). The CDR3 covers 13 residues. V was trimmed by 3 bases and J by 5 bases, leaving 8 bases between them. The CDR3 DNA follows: TGTGCCTGGAGGGCCAGGGATAATTCACCCCTCCACTTT. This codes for CAWRARDNSPLHF. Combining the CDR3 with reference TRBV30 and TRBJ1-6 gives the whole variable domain SQTIHQWPATLVQPVGSPLSLECTVEGTSNPNLYWYRQAAGRGLQLLFYSVGIGQISSEVPQNLSASRPQDRQFILSSKKLLLSDSGFYLCAWRARDNSPLHFGNGTRLTVT.

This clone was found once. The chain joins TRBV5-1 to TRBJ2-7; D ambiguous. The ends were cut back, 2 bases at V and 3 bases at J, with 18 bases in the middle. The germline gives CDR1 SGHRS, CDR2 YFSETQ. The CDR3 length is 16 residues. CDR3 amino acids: CASSLVGDNRYYEQYF. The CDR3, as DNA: TGCGCCAGCAGCTTAGTAGGCGACAACCGCTACTACGAGCAGTACTTC. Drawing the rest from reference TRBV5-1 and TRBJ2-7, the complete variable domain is KAGVTQTPRYLIKTRGQQVTLSCSPISGHRSVSWYQQTPGQGLQFLFEYFSETQRNKGNFPGRFSGRQFSNSRSEMNVSTLELGDSALYLCASSLVGDNRYYEQYFGPGTRLTVT.

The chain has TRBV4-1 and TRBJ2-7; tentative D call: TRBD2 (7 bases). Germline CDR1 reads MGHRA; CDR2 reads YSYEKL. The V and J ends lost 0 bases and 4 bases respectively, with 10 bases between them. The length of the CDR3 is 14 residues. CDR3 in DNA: TGCGCCAGCAGCCAAGAAGGGGGGGTTTACGAGCAGTACTTC. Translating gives CASSQEGGVYEQYF.